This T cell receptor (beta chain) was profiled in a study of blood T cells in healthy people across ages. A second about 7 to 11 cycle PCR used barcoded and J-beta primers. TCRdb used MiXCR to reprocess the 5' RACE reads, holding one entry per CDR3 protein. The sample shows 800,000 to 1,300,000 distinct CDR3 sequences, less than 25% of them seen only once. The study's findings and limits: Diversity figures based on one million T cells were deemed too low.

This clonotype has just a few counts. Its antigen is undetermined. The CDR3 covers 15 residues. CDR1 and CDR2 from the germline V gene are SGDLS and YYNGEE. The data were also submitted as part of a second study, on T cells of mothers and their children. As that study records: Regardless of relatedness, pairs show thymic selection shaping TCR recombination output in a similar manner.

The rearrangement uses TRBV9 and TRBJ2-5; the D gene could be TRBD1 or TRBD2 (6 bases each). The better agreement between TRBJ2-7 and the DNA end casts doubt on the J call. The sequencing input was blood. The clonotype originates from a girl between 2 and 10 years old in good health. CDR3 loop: CASSVASDRTYEQYF. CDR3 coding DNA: TGTGCCAGCAGCGTAGCTAGCGACAGGACCTACGAGCAGTACTTC.